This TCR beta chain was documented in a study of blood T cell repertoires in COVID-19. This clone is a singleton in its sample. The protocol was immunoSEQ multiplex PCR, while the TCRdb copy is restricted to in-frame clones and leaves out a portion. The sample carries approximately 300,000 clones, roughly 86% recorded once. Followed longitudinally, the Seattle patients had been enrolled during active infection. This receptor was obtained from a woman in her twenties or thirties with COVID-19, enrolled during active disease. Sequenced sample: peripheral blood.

CDR3 amino acids: CASSPRTSGETQYF. CDR3 sequence (DNA): TGTGCCAGCAGCCCTCGGACTAGCGGGGAGACCCAGTACTTC. The V call is TRBV9, the J call TRBJ2-5; TRBD2 matches at 11 bases. Germline V gives CDR1 SGDLS, CDR2 YYNGEE. V was clipped by 4 bases and J by 5 bases; unmatched bases: 4. The CDR3 length is 14 residues.